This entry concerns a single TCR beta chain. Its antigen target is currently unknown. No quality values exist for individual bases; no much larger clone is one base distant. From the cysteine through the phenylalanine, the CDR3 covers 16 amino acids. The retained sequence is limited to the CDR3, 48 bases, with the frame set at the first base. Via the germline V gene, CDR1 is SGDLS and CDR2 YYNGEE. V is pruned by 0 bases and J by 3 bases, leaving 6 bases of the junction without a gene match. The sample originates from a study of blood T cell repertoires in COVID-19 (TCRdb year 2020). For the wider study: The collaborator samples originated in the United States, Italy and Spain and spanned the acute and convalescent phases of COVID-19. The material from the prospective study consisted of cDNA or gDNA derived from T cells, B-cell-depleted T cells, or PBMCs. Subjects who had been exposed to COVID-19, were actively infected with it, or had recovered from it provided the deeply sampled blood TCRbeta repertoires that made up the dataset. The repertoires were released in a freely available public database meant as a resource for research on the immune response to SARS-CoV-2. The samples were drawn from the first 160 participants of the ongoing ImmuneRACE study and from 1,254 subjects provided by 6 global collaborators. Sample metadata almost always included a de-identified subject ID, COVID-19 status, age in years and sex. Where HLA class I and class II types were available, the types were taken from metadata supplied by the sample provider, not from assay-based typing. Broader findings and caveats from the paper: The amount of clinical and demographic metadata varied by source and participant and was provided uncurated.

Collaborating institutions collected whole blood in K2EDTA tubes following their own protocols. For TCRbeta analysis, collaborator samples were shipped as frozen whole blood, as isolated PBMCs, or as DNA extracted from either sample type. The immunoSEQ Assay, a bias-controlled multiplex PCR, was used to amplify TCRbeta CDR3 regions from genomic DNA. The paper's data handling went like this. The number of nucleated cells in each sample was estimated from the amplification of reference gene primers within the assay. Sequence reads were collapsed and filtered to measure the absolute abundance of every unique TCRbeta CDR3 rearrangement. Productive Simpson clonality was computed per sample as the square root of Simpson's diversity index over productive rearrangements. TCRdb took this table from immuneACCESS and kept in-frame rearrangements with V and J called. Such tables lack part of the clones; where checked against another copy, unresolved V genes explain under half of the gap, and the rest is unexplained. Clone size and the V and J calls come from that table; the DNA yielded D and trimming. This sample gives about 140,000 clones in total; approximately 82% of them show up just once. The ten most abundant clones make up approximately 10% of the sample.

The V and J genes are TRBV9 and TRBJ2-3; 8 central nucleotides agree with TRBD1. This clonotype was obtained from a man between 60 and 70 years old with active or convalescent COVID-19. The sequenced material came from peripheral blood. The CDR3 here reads CASSVESHRGTDTQYF. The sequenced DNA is TGTGCCAGCAGCGTAGAATCCCACAGGGGGACAGATACGCAGTATTTT.